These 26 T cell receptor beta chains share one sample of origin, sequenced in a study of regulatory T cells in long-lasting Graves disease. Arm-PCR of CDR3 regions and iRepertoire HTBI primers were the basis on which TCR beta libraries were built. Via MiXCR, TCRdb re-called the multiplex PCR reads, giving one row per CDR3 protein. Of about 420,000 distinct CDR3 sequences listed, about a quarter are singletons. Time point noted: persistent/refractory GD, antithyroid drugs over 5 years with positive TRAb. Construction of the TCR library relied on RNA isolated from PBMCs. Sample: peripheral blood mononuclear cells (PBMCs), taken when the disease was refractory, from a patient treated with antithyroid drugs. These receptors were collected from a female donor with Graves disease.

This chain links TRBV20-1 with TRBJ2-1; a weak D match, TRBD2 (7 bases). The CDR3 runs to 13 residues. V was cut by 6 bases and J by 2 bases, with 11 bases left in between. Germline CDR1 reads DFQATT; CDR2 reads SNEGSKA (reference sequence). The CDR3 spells CSAGGPAYNEQFF. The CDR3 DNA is TGCAGTGCGGGGGGGCCAGCCTACAATGAGCAGTTCTTC.

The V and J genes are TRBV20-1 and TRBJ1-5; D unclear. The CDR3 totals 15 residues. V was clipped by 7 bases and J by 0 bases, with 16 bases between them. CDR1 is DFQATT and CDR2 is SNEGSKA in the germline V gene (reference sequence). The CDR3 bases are TGCAGTGGATCTTACGGGCAGGTTAGCAATCAGCCCCAGCATTTT. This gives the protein CSGSYGQVSNQPQHF.

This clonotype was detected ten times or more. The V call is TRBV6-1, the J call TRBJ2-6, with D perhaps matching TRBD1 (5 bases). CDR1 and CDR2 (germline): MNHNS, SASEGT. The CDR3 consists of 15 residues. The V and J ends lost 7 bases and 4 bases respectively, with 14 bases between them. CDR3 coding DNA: TGTGCCAGCATATCAGGGTACGCCGGGGCCAACGTCCTGACTTTC. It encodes CASISGYAGANVLTF.

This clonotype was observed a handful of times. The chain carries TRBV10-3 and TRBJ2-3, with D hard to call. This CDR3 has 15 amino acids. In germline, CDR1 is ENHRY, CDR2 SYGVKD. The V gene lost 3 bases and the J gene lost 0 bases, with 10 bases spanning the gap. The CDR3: CAISDSTYSTDTQYF. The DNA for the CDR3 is TGTGCCATCAGTGATTCGACGTATAGCACAGATACGCAGTATTTT.

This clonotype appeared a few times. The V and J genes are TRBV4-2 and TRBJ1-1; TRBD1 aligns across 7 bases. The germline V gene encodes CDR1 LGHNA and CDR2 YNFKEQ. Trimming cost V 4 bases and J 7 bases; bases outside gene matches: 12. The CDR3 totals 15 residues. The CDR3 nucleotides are TGTGCCAGCAGCCCCCCCGACAGGGATGGAGTTGAAGCTTTCTTT. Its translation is CASSPPDRDGVEAFF.

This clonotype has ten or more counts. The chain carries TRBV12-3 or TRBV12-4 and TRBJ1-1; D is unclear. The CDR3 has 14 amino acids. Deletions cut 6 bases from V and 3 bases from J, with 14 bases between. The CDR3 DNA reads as TGTGCCAGCAGCCTTCAGGCTCTCCACACTGAAGCTTTCTTT. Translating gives CASSLQALHTEAFF.

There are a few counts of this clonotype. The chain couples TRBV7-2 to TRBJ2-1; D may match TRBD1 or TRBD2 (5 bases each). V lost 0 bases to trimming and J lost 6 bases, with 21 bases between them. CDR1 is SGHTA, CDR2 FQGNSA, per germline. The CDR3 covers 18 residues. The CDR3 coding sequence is TGTGCCAGCAGCTTAGCTGGGGACCTACCAGGGCTGGGCAATGAGCAGTTCTTC. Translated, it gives CASSLAGDLPGLGNEQFF.

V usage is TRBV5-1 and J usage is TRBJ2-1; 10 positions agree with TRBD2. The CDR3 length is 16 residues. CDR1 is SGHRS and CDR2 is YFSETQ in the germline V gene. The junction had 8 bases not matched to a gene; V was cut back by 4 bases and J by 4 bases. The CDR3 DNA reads TGCGCCAGCAGCCCCCCGACTAGCGGGCGATACAATGAGCAGTTCTTC. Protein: CASSPPTSGRYNEQFF.

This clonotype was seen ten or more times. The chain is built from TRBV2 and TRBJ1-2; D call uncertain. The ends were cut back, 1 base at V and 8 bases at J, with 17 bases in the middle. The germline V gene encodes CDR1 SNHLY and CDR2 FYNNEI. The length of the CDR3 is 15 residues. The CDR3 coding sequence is TGTGCCAGCAGTGAAGAAACAGCCCTAACGACAGGCTACACCTTC. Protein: CASSEETALTTGYTF.

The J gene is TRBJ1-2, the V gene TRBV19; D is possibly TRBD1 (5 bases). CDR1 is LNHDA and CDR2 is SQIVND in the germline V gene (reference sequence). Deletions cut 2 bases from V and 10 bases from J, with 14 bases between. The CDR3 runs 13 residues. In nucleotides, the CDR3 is TGTGCCAGTAGTATATGGGGGAATAAGCTCTACACCTTC. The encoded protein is CASSIWGNKLYTF.

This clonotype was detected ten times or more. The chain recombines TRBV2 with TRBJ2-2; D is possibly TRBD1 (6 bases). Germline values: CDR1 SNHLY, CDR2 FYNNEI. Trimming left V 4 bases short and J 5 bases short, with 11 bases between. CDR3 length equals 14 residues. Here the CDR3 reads CASSVRGRTGELFF. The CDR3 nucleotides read TGTGCCAGCAGTGTCAGGGGTAGAACCGGGGAGCTGTTTTTT.

CDR3 in DNA: TGTGCCAGCAGCCAAGATACCGGGTTTGGCTACACCTTC. It specifies CASSQDTGFGYTF. The rearrangement links TRBV14 to TRBJ1-2; D gene unclear. The CDR3 covers 13 residues. Germline V gene sequence: CDR1 SGHDN, CDR2 FVKESK. The germline V and J ends were trimmed by 0 bases and 7 bases, with 9 bases remaining between them.

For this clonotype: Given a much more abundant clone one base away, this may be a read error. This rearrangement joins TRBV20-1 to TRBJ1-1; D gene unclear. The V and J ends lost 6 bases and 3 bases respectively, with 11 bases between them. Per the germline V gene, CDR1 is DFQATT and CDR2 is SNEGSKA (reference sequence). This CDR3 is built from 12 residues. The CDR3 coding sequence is TGCAGTGCCCCACGGGGTTACACTGAAGCTTTCTTT. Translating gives CSAPRGYTEAFF.

This CDR3 is CASSQYSEAFF. CDR3 bases: TGTGCCAGCAGCCAATACTCTGAAGCTTTCTTT. The chain couples TRBV14 to TRBJ1-1; D call uncertain. The germline CDR1 and CDR2 sequences are SGHDN and FVKESK. Deletions cut 2 bases from V and 6 bases from J, with 4 bases between. The CDR3 has 11 residues.

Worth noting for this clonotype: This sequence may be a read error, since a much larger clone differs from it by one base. CDR3 in DNA: TGTGCCAGCAGTTACTCTGGAAAACTGTTTTTT. It translates to CASSYSGKLFF. The V gene is TRBV6-5, the J gene TRBJ1-4, with D unresolved. With 0 bases removed from V and 10 bases from J, the gap between germline ends came to 3 bases. There are 11 residues in the CDR3. The germline gives CDR1 MNHEY, CDR2 SVGAGI.

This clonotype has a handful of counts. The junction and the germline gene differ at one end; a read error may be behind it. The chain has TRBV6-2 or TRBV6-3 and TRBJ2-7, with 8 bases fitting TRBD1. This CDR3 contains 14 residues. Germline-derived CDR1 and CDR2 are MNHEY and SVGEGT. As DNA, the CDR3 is TGTACCAGCAACACAGGGGGATTTTTTTACGAGCAGTACTTC. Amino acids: CTSNTGGFFYEQYF.

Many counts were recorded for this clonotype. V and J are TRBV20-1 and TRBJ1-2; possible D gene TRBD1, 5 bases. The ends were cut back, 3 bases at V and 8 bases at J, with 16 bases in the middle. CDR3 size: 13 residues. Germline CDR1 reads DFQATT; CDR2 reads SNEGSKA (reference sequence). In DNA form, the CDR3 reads TGCAGTGCTAGCCCAGGGACGGGTTACGGCTACACCTTC. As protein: CSASPGTGYGYTF.

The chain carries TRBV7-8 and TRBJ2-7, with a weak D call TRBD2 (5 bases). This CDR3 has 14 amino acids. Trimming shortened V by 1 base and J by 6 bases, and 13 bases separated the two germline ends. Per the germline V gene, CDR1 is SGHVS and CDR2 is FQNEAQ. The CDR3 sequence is CASSLGPGISEQYF. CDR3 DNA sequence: TGTGCCAGCAGCTTAGGTCCGGGGATCTCCGAGCAGTACTTC.

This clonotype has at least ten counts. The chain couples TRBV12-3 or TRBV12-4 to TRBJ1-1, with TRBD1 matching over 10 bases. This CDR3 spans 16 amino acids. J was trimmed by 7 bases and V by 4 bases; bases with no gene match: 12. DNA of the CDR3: TGTGCCAGCAGTTACCCCCGACAGGGGGCGCGGGGTGAAGCTTTCTTT. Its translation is CASSYPRQGARGEAFF.

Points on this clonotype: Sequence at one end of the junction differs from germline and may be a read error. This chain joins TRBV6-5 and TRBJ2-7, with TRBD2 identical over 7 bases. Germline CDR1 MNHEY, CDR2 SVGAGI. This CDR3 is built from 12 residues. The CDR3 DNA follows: TGTGCCAGCAGTTATGAGAGAGCGGGATGGGGATTC. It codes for CASSYERAGWGF.

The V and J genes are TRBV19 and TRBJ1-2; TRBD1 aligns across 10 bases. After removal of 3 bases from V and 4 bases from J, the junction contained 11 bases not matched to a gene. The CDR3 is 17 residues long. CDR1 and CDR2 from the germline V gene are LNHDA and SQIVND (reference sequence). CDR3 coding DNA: TGTGCCAGTAGTATCGTGACAGGGGGCGCGGGAAGCTATGGCTACACCTTC. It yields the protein CASSIVTGGAGSYGYTF.

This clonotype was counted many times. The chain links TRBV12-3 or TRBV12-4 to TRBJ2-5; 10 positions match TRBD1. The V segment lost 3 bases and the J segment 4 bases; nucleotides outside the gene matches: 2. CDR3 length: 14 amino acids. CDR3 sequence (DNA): TGTGCCAGCAGTTTTCGGACAGGGGGAGAGACCCAGTACTTC. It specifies CASSFRTGGETQYF.

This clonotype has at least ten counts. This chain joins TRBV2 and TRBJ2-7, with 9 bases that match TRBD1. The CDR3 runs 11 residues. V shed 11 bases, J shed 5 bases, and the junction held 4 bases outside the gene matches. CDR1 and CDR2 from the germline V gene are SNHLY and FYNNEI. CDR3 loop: CARDRVHEQYF. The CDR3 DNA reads TGTGCCCGGGACAGGGTCCACGAGCAGTACTTC.

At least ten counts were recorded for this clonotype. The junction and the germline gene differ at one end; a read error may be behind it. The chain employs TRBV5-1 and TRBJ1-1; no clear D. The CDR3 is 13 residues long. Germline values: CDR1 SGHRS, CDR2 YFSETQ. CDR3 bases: TGTGCCAGCAGTTTCACACCGAACACTGAAGCTTTCTTT. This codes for CASSFTPNTEAFF.

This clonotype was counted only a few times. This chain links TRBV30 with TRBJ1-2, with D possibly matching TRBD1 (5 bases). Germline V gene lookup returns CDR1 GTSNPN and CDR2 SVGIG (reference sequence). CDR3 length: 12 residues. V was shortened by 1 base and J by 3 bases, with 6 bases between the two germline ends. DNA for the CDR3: TGTGCCTGGAGTGGACAGCACTATGGCTACACCTTC. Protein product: CAWSGQHYGYTF. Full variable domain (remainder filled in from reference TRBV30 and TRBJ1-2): SQTIHQWPATLVQPVGSPLSLECTVEGTSNPNLYWYRQAAGRGLQLLFYSVGIGQISSEVPQNLSASRPQDRQFILSSKKLLLSDSGFYLCAWSGQHYGYTFGSGTRLTVV.

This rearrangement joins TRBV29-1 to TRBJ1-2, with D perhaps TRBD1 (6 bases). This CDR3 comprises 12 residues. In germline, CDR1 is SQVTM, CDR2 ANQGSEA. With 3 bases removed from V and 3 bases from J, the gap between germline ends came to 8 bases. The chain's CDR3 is CSVEGADYGYTF. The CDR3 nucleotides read TGCAGCGTTGAGGGGGCCGACTATGGCTACACCTTC.